The T cell receptor (beta chain) under discussion was sequenced for a study of pediatric ulcerative colitis. Ulcerative colitis patients received no immunosuppressive medication before the diagnostic colonoscopy. Sequencing was performed with immunoSEQ multiplex PCR; in TCRdb, only in-frame clones are kept and a portion is missing. The sample includes about 64,000 clones, roughly nine tenths of them seen just once. Germline trimming cut 5 bases from V and 0 bases from J; bases unmatched to any gene: 7. Germline V gene data show CDR1 as SEHNR and CDR2 as FQNEAQ (reference sequence). The CDR3 is 16 amino acids.

The rearrangement joins TRBV7-9 to TRBJ1-1, with TRBD1 matching over 9 bases. The sequence was collected from a boy between 5 and 17 years old with severe ulcerative colitis. Sequenced: blood. The CDR3 loop is CASSADRGTLNTEAFF. The CDR3 nucleotides are TGTGCCAGCAGCGCGGACAGGGGAACTCTGAACACTGAAGCTTTCTTT.